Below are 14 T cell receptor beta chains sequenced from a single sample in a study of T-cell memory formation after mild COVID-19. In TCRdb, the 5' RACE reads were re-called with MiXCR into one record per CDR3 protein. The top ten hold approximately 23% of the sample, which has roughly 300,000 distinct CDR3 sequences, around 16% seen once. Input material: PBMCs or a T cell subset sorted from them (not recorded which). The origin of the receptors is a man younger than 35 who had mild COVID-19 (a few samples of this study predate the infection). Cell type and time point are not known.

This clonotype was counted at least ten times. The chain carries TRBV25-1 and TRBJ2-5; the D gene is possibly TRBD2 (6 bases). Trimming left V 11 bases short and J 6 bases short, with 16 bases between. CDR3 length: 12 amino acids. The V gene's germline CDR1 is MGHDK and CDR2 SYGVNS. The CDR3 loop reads CAAGEGRQTQYF. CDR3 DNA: TGTGCCGCAGGAGAGGGGAGGCAGACCCAGTACTTC.

The CDR3 nucleotides read TGTGCTAGTGGTTTATACAGAAATCAGCCCCAGCATTTT. The encoded protein is CASGLYRNQPQHF. The chain uses TRBV12-5 and TRBJ1-5; D call uncertain. Germline V gives CDR1 LGHNT, CDR2 FRNRAP. The CDR3 spans 13 residues. With 3 bases removed from V and 4 bases from J, the gap between germline ends came to 7 bases.

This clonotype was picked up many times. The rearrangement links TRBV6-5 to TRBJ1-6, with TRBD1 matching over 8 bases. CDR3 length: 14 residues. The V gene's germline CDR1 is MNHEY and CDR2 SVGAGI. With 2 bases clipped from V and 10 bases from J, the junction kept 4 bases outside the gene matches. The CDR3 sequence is CASSYAQGVSPLHF. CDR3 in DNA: TGTGCCAGCAGTTACGCACAGGGGGTCTCACCCCTCCACTTT.

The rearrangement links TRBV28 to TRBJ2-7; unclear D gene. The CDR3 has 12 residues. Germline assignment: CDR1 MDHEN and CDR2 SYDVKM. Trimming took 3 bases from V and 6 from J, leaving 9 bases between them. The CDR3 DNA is TGTGCCAGCAGTTTCGGCCCGAGCGAGCAGTACGTC. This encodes CASSFGPSEQYV.

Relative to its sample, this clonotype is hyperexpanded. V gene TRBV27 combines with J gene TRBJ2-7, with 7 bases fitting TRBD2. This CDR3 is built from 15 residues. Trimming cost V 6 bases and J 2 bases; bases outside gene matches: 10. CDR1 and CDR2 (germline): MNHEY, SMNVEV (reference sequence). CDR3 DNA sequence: TGTGCCAGCAGCCAATGGGGGGGTACGCCCTACGAGCAGTACTTC. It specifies CASSQWGGTPYEQYF.

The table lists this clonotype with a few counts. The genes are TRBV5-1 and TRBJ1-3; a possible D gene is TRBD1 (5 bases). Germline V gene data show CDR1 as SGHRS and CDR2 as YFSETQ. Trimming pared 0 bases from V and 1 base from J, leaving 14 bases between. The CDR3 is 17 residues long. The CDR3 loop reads CASSLEGVRRSGNTIYF. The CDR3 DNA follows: TGCGCCAGCAGCTTGGAAGGGGTGCGCCGGTCTGGAAACACCATATATTTT.

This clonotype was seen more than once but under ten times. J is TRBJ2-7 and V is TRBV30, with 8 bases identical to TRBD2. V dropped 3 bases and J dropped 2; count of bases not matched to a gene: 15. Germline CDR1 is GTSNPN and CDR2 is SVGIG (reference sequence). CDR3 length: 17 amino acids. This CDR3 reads CAWRDPRGGRGPYEQYF. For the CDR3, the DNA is TGTGCCTGGAGGGACCCTCGGGGGGGCCGTGGCCCCTACGAGCAGTACTTC.

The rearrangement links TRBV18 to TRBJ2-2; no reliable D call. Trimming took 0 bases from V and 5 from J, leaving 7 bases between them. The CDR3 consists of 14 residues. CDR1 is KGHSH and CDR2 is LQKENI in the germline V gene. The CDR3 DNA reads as TGTGCCAGCTCACCACCGTCAGTGACCGGGGAGCTGTTTTTT. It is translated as CASSPPSVTGELFF.

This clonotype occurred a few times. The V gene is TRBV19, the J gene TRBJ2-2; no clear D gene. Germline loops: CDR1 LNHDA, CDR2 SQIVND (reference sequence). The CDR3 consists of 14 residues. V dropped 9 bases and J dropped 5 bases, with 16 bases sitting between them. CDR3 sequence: CASRNNVETGELFF. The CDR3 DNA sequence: TGTGCCAGCCGGAATAACGTCGAGACCGGGGAGCTGTTTTTT.

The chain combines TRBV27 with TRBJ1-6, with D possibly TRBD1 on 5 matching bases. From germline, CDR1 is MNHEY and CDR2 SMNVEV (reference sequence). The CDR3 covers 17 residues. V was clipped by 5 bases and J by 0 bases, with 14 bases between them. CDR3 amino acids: CASSPRAGGSYNSPLHF. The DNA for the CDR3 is TGTGCCAGCAGTCCGCGAGCGGGGGGCTCCTATAATTCACCCCTCCACTTT.

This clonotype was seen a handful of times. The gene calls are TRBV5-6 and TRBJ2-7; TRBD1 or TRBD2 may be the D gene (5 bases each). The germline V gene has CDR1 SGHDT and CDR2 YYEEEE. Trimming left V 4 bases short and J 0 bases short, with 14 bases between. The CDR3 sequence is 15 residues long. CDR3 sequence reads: CASSLAAGSSYEQYF. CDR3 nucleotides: TGTGCCAGCAGCCTGGCGGCAGGGAGCTCCTACGAGCAGTACTTC.

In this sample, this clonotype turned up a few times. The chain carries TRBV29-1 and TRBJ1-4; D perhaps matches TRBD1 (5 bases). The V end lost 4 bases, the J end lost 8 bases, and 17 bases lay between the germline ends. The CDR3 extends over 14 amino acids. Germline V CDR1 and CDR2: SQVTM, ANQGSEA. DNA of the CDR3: TGCAGCGTTGCGGGGGGGGACGTCGGGGAAAAACTGTTTTTT. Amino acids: CSVAGGDVGEKLFF.

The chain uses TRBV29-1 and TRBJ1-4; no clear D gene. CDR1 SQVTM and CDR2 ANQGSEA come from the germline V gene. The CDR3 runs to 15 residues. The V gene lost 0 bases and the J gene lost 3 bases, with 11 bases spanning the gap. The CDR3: CSVEDLAAANEKLFF. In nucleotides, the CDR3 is TGCAGCGTTGAAGATCTCGCAGCGGCTAATGAAAAACTGTTTTTT.

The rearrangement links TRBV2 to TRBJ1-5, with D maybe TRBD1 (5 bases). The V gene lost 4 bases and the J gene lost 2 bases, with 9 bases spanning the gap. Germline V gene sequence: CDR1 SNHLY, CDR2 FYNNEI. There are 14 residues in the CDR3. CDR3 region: CASSGQTGNQPQHF. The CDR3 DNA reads TGTGCCAGCAGTGGACAGACTGGCAATCAGCCCCAGCATTTT.